This T cell receptor beta chain was profiled in a study of cytotoxic CD8 clonotypes in ibrutinib-treated CLL. TCRdb's table, derived via immunoSEQ multiplex PCR, lists solely in-frame clones and lacks some. The table lists approximately 97,000 clones, roughly 80% of them singletons, with around 23% in the top ten. Notes on the study in general: Clonality was higher at ibrutinib response and returned toward baseline at progression.

This clone was counted a few times. Its antigen is unknown. The V gene lost 4 bases and the J gene lost 0 bases, with 16 bases spanning the gap. Germline-derived CDR1 and CDR2 are SGDLS and YYNGEE. The CDR3 totals 16 residues. The chain is built from TRBV9 and TRBJ1-2, with unresolved D. This specimen was PBMCs, taken after 24 months of ibrutinib treatment. This clonotype originated in a human donor with chronic lymphocytic leukemia. The CDR3 DNA follows: TGTGCCAGCAGCCCCCTCTGGGGAGAAGCTAACTATGGCTACACCTTC. Its translation is CASSPLWGEANYGYTF.